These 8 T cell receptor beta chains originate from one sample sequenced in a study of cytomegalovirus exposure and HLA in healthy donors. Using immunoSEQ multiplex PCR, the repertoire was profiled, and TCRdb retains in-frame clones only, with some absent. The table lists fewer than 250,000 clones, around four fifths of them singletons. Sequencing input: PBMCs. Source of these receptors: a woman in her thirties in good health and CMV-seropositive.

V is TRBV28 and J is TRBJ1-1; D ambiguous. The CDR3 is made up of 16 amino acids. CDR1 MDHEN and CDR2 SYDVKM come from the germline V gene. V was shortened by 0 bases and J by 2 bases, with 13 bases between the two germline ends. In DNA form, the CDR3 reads TGTGCCAGCAGTTTATGGAGTTGGAGACGAAACACTGAAGCTTTCTTT. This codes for CASSLWSWRRNTEAFF.

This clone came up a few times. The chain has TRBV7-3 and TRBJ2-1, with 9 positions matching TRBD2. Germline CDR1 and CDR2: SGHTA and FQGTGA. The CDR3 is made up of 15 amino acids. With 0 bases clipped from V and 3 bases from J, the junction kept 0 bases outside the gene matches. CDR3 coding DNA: TGTGCCAGCAGCTTAACTAGCGGGGGCTACAATGAGCAGTTCTTC. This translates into CASSLTSGGYNEQFF.

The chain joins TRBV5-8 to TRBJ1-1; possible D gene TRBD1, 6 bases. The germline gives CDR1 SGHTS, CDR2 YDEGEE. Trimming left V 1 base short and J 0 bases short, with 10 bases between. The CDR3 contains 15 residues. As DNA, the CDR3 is TGTGCCAGCAGCTTGTCTCAGGGGATGAACACTGAAGCTTTCTTT. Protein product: CASSLSQGMNTEAFF. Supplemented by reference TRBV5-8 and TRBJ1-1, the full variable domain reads EAGVTQSPTHLIKTRGQQATLRCSPISGHTSVYWYQQALGLGLQFLLWYDEGEERNRGNFPPRFSGRQFPNYSSELNVNALELEDSALYLCASSLSQGMNTEAFFGQGTRLTVV.

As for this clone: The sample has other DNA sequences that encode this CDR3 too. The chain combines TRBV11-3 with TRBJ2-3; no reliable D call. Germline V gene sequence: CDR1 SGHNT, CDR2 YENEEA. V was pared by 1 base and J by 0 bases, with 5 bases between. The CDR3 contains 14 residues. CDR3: CASSLGRSTDTQYF. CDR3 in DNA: TGTGCCAGCAGCTTAGGACGGAGCACAGATACGCAGTATTTT.

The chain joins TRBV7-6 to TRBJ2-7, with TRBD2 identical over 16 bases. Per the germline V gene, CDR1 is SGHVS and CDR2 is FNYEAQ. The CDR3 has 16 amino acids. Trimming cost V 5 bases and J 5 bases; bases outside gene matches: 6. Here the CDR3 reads CASSRGTSGRADEQYF. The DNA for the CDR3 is TGTGCCAGCAGCCGCGGGACTAGCGGGAGGGCTGACGAGCAGTACTTC.

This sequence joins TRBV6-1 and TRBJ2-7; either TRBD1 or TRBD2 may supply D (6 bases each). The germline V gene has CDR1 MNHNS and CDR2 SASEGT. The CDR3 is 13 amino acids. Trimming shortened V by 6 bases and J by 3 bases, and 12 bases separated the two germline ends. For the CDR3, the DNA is TGTGCCAGCAGCCGTAGGGGGGACTACGAGCAGTACTTC. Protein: CASSRRGDYEQYF.

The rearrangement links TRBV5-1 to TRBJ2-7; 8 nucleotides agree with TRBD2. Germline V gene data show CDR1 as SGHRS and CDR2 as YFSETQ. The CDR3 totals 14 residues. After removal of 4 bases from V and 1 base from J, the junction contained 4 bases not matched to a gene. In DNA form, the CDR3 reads TGCGCCAGCAGCCCCCAGCGGGAGTCCTACGAGCAGTACTTC. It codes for CASSPQRESYEQYF.

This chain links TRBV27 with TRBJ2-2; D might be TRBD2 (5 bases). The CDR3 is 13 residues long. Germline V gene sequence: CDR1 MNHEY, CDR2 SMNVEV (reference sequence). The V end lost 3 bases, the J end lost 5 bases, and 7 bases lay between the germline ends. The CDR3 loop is CASSFGGTGELFF. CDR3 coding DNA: TGTGCCAGCAGTTTCGGAGGTACCGGGGAGCTGTTTTTT.